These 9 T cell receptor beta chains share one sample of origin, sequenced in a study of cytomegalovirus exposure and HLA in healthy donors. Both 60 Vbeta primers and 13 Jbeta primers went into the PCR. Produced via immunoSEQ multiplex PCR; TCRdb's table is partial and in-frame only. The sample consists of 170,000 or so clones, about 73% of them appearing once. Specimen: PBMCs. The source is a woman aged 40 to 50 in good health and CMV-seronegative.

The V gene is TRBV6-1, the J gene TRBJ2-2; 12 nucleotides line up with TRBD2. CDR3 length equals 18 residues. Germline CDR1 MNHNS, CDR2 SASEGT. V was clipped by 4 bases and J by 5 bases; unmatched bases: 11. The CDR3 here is CASSGLAGGPGVTGELFF. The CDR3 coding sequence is TGTGCCAGCAGTGGGCTAGCGGGGGGGCCCGGGGTGACCGGGGAGCTGTTTTTT.

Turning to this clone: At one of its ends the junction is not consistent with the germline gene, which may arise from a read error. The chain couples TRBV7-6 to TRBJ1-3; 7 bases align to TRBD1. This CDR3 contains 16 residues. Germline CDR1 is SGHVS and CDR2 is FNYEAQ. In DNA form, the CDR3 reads TGTGCCGGCAGCTTAGGTACAGGGGCGGCTGGAAACACCATATATTTT. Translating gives CAGSLGTGAAGNTIYF.

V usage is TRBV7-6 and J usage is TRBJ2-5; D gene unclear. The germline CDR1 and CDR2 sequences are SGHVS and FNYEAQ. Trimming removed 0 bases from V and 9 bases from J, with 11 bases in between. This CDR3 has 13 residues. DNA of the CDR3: TGTGCCAGCAGCTTAGCCCTTTTCGAGGCCCAGTACTTC. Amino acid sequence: CASSLALFEAQYF.

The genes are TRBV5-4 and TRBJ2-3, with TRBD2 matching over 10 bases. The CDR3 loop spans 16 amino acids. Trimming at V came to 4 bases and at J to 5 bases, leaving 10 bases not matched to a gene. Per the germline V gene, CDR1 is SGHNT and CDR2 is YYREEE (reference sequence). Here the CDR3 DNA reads TGTGCCAGCAGCCCAGGGGGGGCTAGCGGGGGAGATACGCAGTATTTT. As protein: CASSPGGASGGDTQYF.

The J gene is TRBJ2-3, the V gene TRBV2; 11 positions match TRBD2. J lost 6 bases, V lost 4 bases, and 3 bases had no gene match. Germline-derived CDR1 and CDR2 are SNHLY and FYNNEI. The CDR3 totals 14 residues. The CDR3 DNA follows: TGTGCCAGCAGTGGACTAGCGGGGTATGATACGCAGTATTTT. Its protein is CASSGLAGYDTQYF.

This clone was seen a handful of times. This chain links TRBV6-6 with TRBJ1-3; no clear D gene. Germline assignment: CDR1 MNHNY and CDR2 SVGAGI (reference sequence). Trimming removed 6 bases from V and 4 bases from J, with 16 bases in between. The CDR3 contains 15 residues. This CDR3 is CASRRGDWSGNTIYF. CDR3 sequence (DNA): TGTGCCAGCAGGCGGGGAGACTGGTCAGGAAACACCATATATTTT.

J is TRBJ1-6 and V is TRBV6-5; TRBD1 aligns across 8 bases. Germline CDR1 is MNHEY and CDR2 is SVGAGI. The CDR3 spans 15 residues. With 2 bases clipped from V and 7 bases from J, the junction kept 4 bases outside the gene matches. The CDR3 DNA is TGTGCCAGCAGTTACCAGGGGGCGACCAATTCACCCCTCCACTTT. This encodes CASSYQGATNSPLHF.

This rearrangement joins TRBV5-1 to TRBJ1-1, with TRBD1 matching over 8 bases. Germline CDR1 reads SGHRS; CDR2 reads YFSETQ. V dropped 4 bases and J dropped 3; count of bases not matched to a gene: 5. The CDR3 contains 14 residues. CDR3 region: CASSPGQGYTEAFF. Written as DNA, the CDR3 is TGCGCCAGCAGCCCTGGACAGGGATACACTGAAGCTTTCTTT.

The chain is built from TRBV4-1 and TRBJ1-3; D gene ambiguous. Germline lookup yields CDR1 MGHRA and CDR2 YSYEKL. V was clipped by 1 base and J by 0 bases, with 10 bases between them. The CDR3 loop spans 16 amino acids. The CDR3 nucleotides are TGCGCCAGCAGCCAAGGTTTGGCGGCCTCTGGAAACACCATATATTTT. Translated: CASSQGLAASGNTIYF.